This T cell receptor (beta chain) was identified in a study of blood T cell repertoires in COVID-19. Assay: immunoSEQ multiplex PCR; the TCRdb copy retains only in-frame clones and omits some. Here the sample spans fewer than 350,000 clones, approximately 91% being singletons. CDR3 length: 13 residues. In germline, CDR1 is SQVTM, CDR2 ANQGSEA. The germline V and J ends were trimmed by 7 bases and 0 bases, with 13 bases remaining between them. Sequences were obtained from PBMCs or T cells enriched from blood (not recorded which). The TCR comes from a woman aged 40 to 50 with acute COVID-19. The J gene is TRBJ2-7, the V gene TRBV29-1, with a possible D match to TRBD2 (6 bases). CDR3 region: CSAGDSGSYEQYF. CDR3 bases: TGCAGCGCTGGGGACTCAGGCTCCTACGAGCAGTACTTC.